This TCR beta chain stems from a study of blood T cell repertoires in COVID-19. Study-level background: Acute-phase and convalescent COVID-19 samples originated in the United States, Italy and Spain. In each case, the material was cDNA or gDNA derived from T cells, B-cell-depleted T cells, or PBMCs.

The germline V gene has CDR1 MNHEY and CDR2 SMNVEV (reference sequence). The CDR3 sequence is 14 residues long. The V end lost 5 bases, the J end lost 7 bases, and 17 bases lay between the germline ends. Source study methods: Nucleated cell number was recorded as an estimate derived from reference gene primer amplification. Libraries were prepared by immunoSEQ multiplex PCR; TCRdb keeps only in-frame clonotypes and omits some of them. That table is the source of V, J and clone size, and D and trimming were worked out from the DNA. The profile covers more than 45,000 clones, with about 89% appearing a single time and roughly 6% taken by the ten largest.

V usage is TRBV27 and J usage is TRBJ1-2, with D possibly being TRBD1 (6 bases). The receptor comes from a man between 65 and 79 years old with active COVID-19. Input material: peripheral blood. The chain's CDR3 is CASSPQGNRGGYTF. CDR3 coding DNA: TGTGCCAGCAGTCCCCAGGGGAATAGAGGTGGCTACACCTTC.